This is a list of T cell receptor beta chains from one sample in a study of radiation and T cells in renal cell carcinoma. The data were produced by immunoSEQ multiplex PCR, yet TCRdb's version contains in-frame clones alone and is incomplete. The sample holds 120,000 to 150,000 clones, around four fifths seen once. Sequenced material: blood, taken from a patient whose treatment included radiotherapy and nephrectomy. These receptors all come from a woman aged 45 to 65 with renal cell carcinoma. Each CDR3 is given with its conserved first and last residue. D genes are given only for firm matches. Only part of the rows carry a size: once, few, many, or a class if the clone is expanded.

d_call	v_call	clone_size	j_call	cdr3_aa	cdr3_nt
NA	TRBV29-1	NA	TRBJ1-1	CSAQTPGQQNTEAFF	TGCAGCGCCCAAACCCCGGGACAACAAAACACTGAAGCTTTCTTT
TRBD1	TRBV28	NA	TRBJ1-4	CASTPRGLVEKLFF	TGTGCCAGCACACCCAGGGGGCTTGTTGAAAAACTGTTTTTT
NA	TRBV2	NA	TRBJ2-1	CASSVGRNNEQFF	TGTGCCAGCAGTGTCGGACGTAACAATGAGCAGTTCTTC
TRBD1	TRBV18	NA	TRBJ1-4	CASSPSGTVNEKLFF	TGTGCCAGCTCACCATCAGGGACAGTTAATGAAAAACTGTTTTTT
NA	TRBV30	few	TRBJ1-1	CAWAGKTEAFF	TGTGCCTGGGCGGGTAAGACTGAAGCTTTCTTT
TRBD1	TRBV28	NA	TRBJ1-5	CASWGQPSNQPQHF	TGTGCCAGCTGGGGACAGCCTAGCAATCAGCCCCAGCATTTT
TRBD2	TRBV29-1	NA	TRBJ2-7	CSAARNPGGGEQYF	TGCAGCGCTGCCCGGAACCCCGGGGGGGGCGAGCAGTACTTC
TRBD2	TRBV13	NA	TRBJ2-1	CASSLELGLAGGNEQFF	TGTGCCAGCAGCTTAGAACTAGGACTAGCGGGGGGTAATGAGCAGTTCTTC
NA	TRBV18	NA	TRBJ1-5	CASSPGDNQPQHF	TGTGCCAGCTCACCGGGAGACAATCAGCCCCAGCATTTT
TRBD2	TRBV30	NA	TRBJ2-3	CAWSGTSGADTQYF	TGTGCCTGGAGCGGAACTAGCGGGGCGGATACGCAGTATTTT
NA	TRBV5-6	NA	TRBJ1-6	CASSLLGGTYNSPLHF	TGTGCCAGCAGCTTGTTAGGGGGGACCTATAATTCACCCCTCCACTTT
NA	TRBV7-2	NA	TRBJ2-7	CASSFSGTPYEQYF	TGTGCCAGCAGCTTTTCCGGGACACCGTACGAGCAGTACTTC
NA	TRBV5-6	NA	TRBJ1-5	CASSWYLGSGNQPQHF	TGTGCCAGCAGCTGGTATTTGGGGTCGGGCAATCAGCCCCAGCATTTT